The 21 T cell receptor beta chains presented below share a single source sample, sequenced in a study of blood T cell repertoires in COVID-19. Assay: immunoSEQ multiplex PCR; the TCRdb copy retains only in-frame clones and omits some. The table records 150,000 or so clones, about 82% of them present only once. The sequenced material came from peripheral blood. The receptors were sampled from a woman of 80 years or more with active or convalescent COVID-19.

To note about this clone: Other DNA sequences of this sample code for an identical CDR3. The CDR3 protein is CASRRDRGGTGELFF. The CDR3 DNA reads TGTGCCAGCAGGCGGGACAGGGGCGGCACCGGGGAGCTGTTTTTT. J is TRBJ2-2 and V is TRBV6-5, with 10 nucleotides matching TRBD1. The length of the CDR3 is 15 residues. Per the germline V gene, CDR1 is MNHEY and CDR2 is SVGAGI. V dropped 6 bases and J dropped 4; count of bases not matched to a gene: 5.

The J gene is TRBJ2-3, the V gene TRBV10-2, with 11 bases lining up with TRBD2. Germline assignment: CDR1 WSHSY and CDR2 SAAADI. V was clipped by 3 bases and J by 8 bases; unmatched bases: 4. The CDR3 totals 14 residues. CDR3 sequence (DNA): TGCGCCAGCAGTGAACTAGCGGGGGAGAGTACGCAGTATTTT. Translated: CASSELAGESTQYF.

This rearrangement joins TRBV5-6 to TRBJ1-2; TRBD1 aligns across 7 bases. The CDR3 has 15 residues. CDR1 and CDR2 from the germline V gene are SGHDT and YYEEEE. With 5 bases clipped from V and 5 bases from J, the junction kept 12 bases outside the gene matches. The DNA of the CDR3 is TGTGCCAGCAGACCCGGGACAGCCCTAGGGTATGGCTACACCTTC. Amino acids: CASRPGTALGYGYTF.

The chain is built from TRBV6-6 and TRBJ2-5; TRBD2 might be the D (6 bases). Looked up from germline, CDR1 is MNHNY and CDR2 is SVGAGI (reference sequence). The CDR3 consists of 15 residues. V dropped 0 bases and J dropped 5 bases, with 13 bases sitting between them. CDR3 coding DNA: TGTGCCAGCAGTTACTCGGCGGGATCCGCGGAGACCCAGTACTTC. The encoded protein is CASSYSAGSAETQYF.

The gene calls are TRBV5-1 and TRBJ2-7, with unresolved D. V lost 1 base and J 0 bases, leaving 8 bases between the germline ends. This CDR3 has 14 residues. In germline, CDR1 is SGHRS, CDR2 YFSETQ. CDR3 residues: CASSLSSYSYEQYF. The CDR3 coding sequence is TGCGCCAGCAGCTTGTCCTCCTACTCCTACGAGCAGTACTTC.

In regard to this clone: An end of the junction differs from the germline gene, which may be a read error. The chain links TRBV7-6 to TRBJ2-7, with 7 positions matching TRBD2. The germline V gene has CDR1 SGHVS and CDR2 FNYEAQ. The CDR3 extends over 15 amino acids. CDR3 nucleotides: TGTGTCAGCAGCTTAGAGGAGGGGAGGGTCTACGAGCAGTACTTC. Residues: CVSSLEEGRVYEQYF.

The V and J genes are TRBV6-5 and TRBJ2-2; D might be TRBD1 (6 bases). Germline CDR1 reads MNHEY; CDR2 reads SVGAGI. There are 15 residues in the CDR3. The V end was cut by 8 bases, the J end by 5 bases, with 18 bases between. The chain's CDR3 is CASSPQGLSTGELFF. Written as DNA, the CDR3 is TGTGCCAGCTCCCCACAGGGTTTATCTACCGGGGAGCTGTTTTTT.

On this clone itself: At one of its ends the junction is not consistent with the germline gene, which may arise from a read error. CDR3 sequence (DNA): TGCAGTGCTAGAGGAAACGGGTTTCAATTT. It is translated as CSARGNGFQF. The V and J genes are TRBV20-1 and TRBJ1-1; D is unclear. Germline lookup yields CDR1 DFQATT and CDR2 SNEGSKA (reference sequence). CDR3 length: 10 amino acids.

V is TRBV28 and J is TRBJ2-7; 9 nucleotides match TRBD1. The germline V gene has CDR1 MDHEN and CDR2 SYDVKM. The CDR3 totals 14 residues. V gave up 6 bases and J gave up 3 bases; unmatched junction bases: 6. CDR3 in amino acids: CASRSTDRGYEQYF. The CDR3 region has the DNA TGTGCCAGCAGAAGCACGGACAGGGGCTACGAGCAGTACTTC.

The CDR3 sequence: CASTVIGGRILTSGNTIYF. The CDR3 DNA follows: TGTGCCAGTACAGTCATAGGAGGGAGAATCTTAACTTCTGGAAACACCATATATTTT. This chain joins TRBV19 and TRBJ1-3; D remains unclear. Per germline, CDR1 LNHDA and CDR2 SQIVND (reference sequence). Trimming shortened V by 7 bases and J by 1 base, and 26 bases separated the two germline ends. The CDR3 has 19 amino acids.

The chain has TRBV10-3 and TRBJ2-3; 9 nucleotides line up with TRBD1. The CDR3 loop spans 14 amino acids. Trimming at V came to 5 bases and at J to 5 bases, leaving 5 bases not matched to a gene. Germline V gene data show CDR1 as ENHRY and CDR2 as SYGVKD. DNA of the CDR3: TGTGCCATCAGTACAGGGGGCGATGGAGATACGCAGTATTTT. Translating gives CAISTGGDGDTQYF.

This chain joins TRBV7-2 and TRBJ2-7, with 8 bases matching TRBD1. CDR1 is SGHTA and CDR2 is FQGNSA in the germline V gene. Trimming took 5 bases from V and 3 from J; bases not matched to a gene: 15. The CDR3 is 17 residues long. The CDR3 bases are TGTGCCAGCAGCCGGTCCGGGACAGGCGTCCTCAACTACGAGCAGTACTTC. As protein: CASSRSGTGVLNYEQYF.

The chain carries TRBV30 and TRBJ1-2; D gene unclear. The V end lost 0 bases, the J end lost 4 bases, and 15 bases lay between the germline ends. Germline CDR1 is GTSNPN and CDR2 is SVGIG (reference sequence). The CDR3 sequence is 15 residues long. Here the CDR3 reads CAWSVRFVRRYGYTF. In nucleotides, the CDR3 is TGTGCCTGGAGTGTTCGGTTTGTCAGGCGCTATGGCTACACCTTC. Full variable domain (rest looked up from reference TRBV30 and TRBJ1-2): SQTIHQWPATLVQPVGSPLSLECTVEGTSNPNLYWYRQAAGRGLQLLFYSVGIGQISSEVPQNLSASRPQDRQFILSSKKLLLSDSGFYLCAWSVRFVRRYGYTFGSGTRLTVV.

The V and J genes are TRBV6-2 or TRBV6-3 and TRBJ1-1, with D unresolved. CDR3 length: 13 residues. V was pared by 3 bases and J by 4 bases, with 9 bases between. Germline CDR1 MNHEY, CDR2 SVGEGT. Written as DNA, the CDR3 is TGTGCCAGCAGTTATATACAGCCCACTGAAGCTTTCTTT. This encodes CASSYIQPTEAFF.

The J gene is TRBJ1-1, the V gene TRBV11-2, with 8 nucleotides matching TRBD1. The germline gives CDR1 SGHAT, CDR2 FQNNGV. V shed 5 bases and J 5 bases; nucleotides not matched to a gene: 7. CDR3 size: 14 residues. CDR3 protein: CASSLWTGLTEAFF. DNA of the CDR3: TGTGCCAGCAGCCTGTGGACAGGGTTGACTGAAGCTTTCTTT.

The CDR3 is CASSSTGLVNSPLHF. The CDR3 bases are TGTGCCAGCAGCTCGACAGGCTTGGTAAATTCACCCCTCCACTTT. The V and J genes are TRBV13 and TRBJ1-6, with D perhaps TRBD1 (6 bases). CDR3 size: 15 residues. V was trimmed by 4 bases and J by 7 bases, leaving 14 bases between them. CDR1 PRHDT and CDR2 FYEKMQ come from the germline V gene (reference sequence).

The genes are TRBV5-4 and TRBJ1-6, with no clear D. The CDR3 loop spans 13 amino acids. V was shortened by 5 bases and J by 5 bases, with 8 bases between the two germline ends. CDR1 is SGHNT and CDR2 is YYREEE in the germline V gene (reference sequence). The CDR3 spells CASSSADNSPLHF. CDR3 bases: TGTGCCAGCAGTTCCGCAGATAATTCACCCCTCCACTTT. Full variable domain (remainder filled in from reference TRBV5-4 and TRBJ1-6): ETGVTQSPTHLIKTRGQQVTLRCSSQSGHNTVSWYQQALGQGPQFIFQYYREEENGRGNFPPRFSGLQFPNYSSELNVNALELDDSALYLCASSSADNSPLHFGNGTRLTVT.

The chain joins TRBV6-5 to TRBJ2-5; 10 nucleotides agree with TRBD2. Losses at the gene ends were 8 bases for V and 4 bases for J; bases not matched to a gene: 7. Per germline, CDR1 MNHEY and CDR2 SVGAGI. The CDR3 has 14 amino acids. CDR3 protein: CASRGTSDIETQYF. The DNA for the CDR3 is TGTGCCAGCCGAGGGACTAGCGATATAGAGACCCAGTACTTC.

V gene TRBV7-3 combines with J gene TRBJ1-3; 8 nucleotides agree with TRBD1. CDR3 size: 15 residues. Per germline, CDR1 SGHTA and CDR2 FQGTGA. J was trimmed by 3 bases and V by 5 bases; bases with no gene match: 6. The CDR3 region is CASSPGGSFGNTIYF. The DNA of the CDR3 is TGTGCCAGCAGCCCAGGGGGCAGTTTTGGAAACACCATATATTTT.

The rearrangement joins TRBV3-1 (or the pseudogene TRBV3-2) to TRBJ2-2; 10 nucleotides align to TRBD1. CDR3 length: 16 amino acids. CDR1 is LGHDT, CDR2 YNNKEL, per germline (reference sequence). Germline trimming cut 2 bases from V and 7 bases from J; bases unmatched to any gene: 7. This chain's CDR3 is CASSQNPGQGYGELFF. CDR3 nucleotides: TGTGCCAGCAGCCAAAACCCGGGACAGGGGTACGGGGAGCTGTTTTTT.

Here the CDR3 DNA reads TGTGCCAGCAGTTACTTGGGACAGGGGGCCACCGGGGAGCTGTTTTTT. Amino acid sequence: CASSYLGQGATGELFF. The chain carries TRBV6-2 or TRBV6-3 and TRBJ2-2; 12 bases agree with TRBD1. Germline V gives CDR1 MNHEY, CDR2 SVGEGT. The length of the CDR3 is 16 residues. V dropped 1 base and J dropped 4; count of bases not matched to a gene: 1.